Listed below are T cell receptor beta chains from one sample, sequenced in a study of blood T cell repertoires in COVID-19. Profiling relied on immunoSEQ multiplex PCR, and the TCRdb table lists in-frame clones only, not all of them. Of fewer than 250,000 clones detected, about 88% appear once; the ten largest clones hold over 1.5%. The material sequenced was peripheral blood. Every receptor here comes from a man aged 70-80 years with acute or convalescent COVID-19. Each CDR3 is given with its conserved first and last residue. Fields, in order: J gene, V gene, D gene, CDR3 protein. A D gene is named only where the DNA matches it firmly.

>TRBJ1-5|TRBV6-2/TRBV6-3|TRBD1
CASSIPAGTVRSINQPQHF
>TRBJ2-7|TRBV5-1|TRBD2
CASSLGASGFSSYEQYF
>TRBJ2-1|TRBV6-2/TRBV6-3|-
CASSYSRPQNNEQFF
>TRBJ1-1|TRBV19|-
CASRVDGGSPWGTEAFF
>TRBJ2-5|TRBV11-2|-
CASSPYQETQYF
>TRBJ2-5|TRBV21-1|-
CASSKKRGETQYF
>TRBJ1-4|TRBV19|-
CASSIGVTATNEKLFF
>TRBJ2-1|TRBV27|TRBD2
CASSFARTSGNNEQFF
>TRBJ2-1|TRBV5-4|TRBD2
CASRKPGLAGPGEQFF
>TRBJ2-5|TRBV28|-
CASRPQGRTETQYF
>TRBJ1-2|TRBV2|-
CASSIVQQQGYTF
>TRBJ2-1|TRBV6-5|TRBD1
CASRGQGAVNEQFF
>TRBJ2-2|TRBV18|-
CASSPRTANTGELFF
>TRBJ2-3|TRBV7-2|TRBD2
CASSLVVGLAGGGDTQYF
>TRBJ1-2|TRBV9|TRBD1
CASSVDRVLGGYTF
>TRBJ1-6|TRBV3-1/TRBV3-2|-
CASSQDIYSPLHF
>TRBJ1-5|TRBV19|-
CASSPLGGNQPQHF
>TRBJ2-5|TRBV27|TRBD1
CASSLSWGQGNTQYF
>TRBJ2-5|TRBV15|TRBD2
CATSSPGLAGGRAETQYF
>TRBJ2-7|TRBV15|-
CATSIDRSSYEQYF
>TRBJ2-7|TRBV5-1|-
CASSLEGGVDEQYF
>TRBJ1-2|TRBV7-8|TRBD1
CASSLDRDRVGYTF
>TRBJ2-7|TRBV4-3|TRBD2
CASSQGPPGLAGAGEQYF
>TRBJ2-1|TRBV19|TRBD2
CASSISSGRRSYNEQFF
>TRBJ2-4|TRBV29-1|TRBD1
CSVRKGTDKNIQYF
>TRBJ1-1|TRBV18|TRBD1
CASSPDRGQAFF
>TRBJ1-5|TRBV6-5|-
CASGELRFNQPQHF
>TRBJ2-5|TRBV5-4|TRBD2
CASSTKVLAGGQETQYF
>TRBJ2-6|TRBV19|TRBD1
CASRETGAGANVLTF
>TRBJ2-1|TRBV11-3|TRBD1
CASSSTGGLDEQFF
>TRBJ2-1|TRBV29-1|-
CSAYGGKSRGNEQFF
>TRBJ2-7|TRBV7-6|TRBD1
CASGIGTGDSYEQYF
>TRBJ2-1|TRBV6-6|TRBD2
CASSMTSGSYNEQFF
>TRBJ2-1|TRBV7-2|-
CASSARSNEQFF
>TRBJ2-1|TRBV19|TRBD1
CAIGTGGRMSEQFF
>TRBJ1-1|TRBV29-1|-
CSVQNPPQGNTEAFF
>TRBJ2-6|TRBV2|TRBD1
CASRSRYLDRAGANVLTF
>TRBJ1-5|TRBV2|TRBD1
CASSRDSINQPQHF
>TRBJ1-1|TRBV4-2|-
CASSRGGKDTEAFF
>TRBJ2-7|TRBV5-5|TRBD1
CASSFLTGGDYEQYF
>TRBJ1-2|TRBV27|-
CASRTGPNYGYTF
>TRBJ1-1|TRBV14|TRBD1
CASSQVTGVTEAFF
>TRBJ1-2|TRBV7-2|TRBD1
CASSLGAGGQGYTF
>TRBJ1-2|TRBV3-1/TRBV3-2|TRBD1
CASSFRQGIGYTF
>TRBJ1-5|TRBV19|TRBD1
CASSPTGAYNQPQHF
>TRBJ1-1|TRBV19|TRBD1
CASTLPTGGVNTEAFF
>TRBJ1-5|TRBV19|TRBD1
CASSLRQGADQPQHF
>TRBJ1-2|TRBV7-3|-
CASSPGGGVGYTF
>TRBJ2-3|TRBV5-4|-
CASAQGATDTQYF
>TRBJ1-2|TRBV5-1|-
CASSLLGQPNYGYTF
>TRBJ1-1|TRBV6-5|TRBD1
CASRRDRGLNTEAFF
>TRBJ2-4|TRBV28|-
CASSGQGAKNIQYF
>TRBJ1-2|TRBV5-4|-
CASSLEGVAGYTF
>TRBJ2-2|TRBV11-3|-
CASSSGLWGYTGELFF
>TRBJ1-3|TRBV7-9|TRBD1
CASSWDSRSSGNTIYF
>TRBJ2-7|TRBV5-5|-
CASSPGSVGRIYEQYF